The sample holds one count of the clone carrying this TCR beta chain. This specimen comes from a study of shared clonotypes between healthy human individuals. Clones were read by immunoSEQ multiplex PCR, and TCRdb kept only the in-frame ones, dropping some. This table has about 2.3 million clones, around 93% appearing once. Donors, without exception, were Caucasian adults residing in Nashville, Tennessee. The source is a young man in good health. Some clones in this sample may be carry-over from other donors' samples. Sequencing used naive CD4+ T cells from PBMCs. This sample's subset: CD45RA+ positively selected.

CDR3 amino acids: CASSFFSGANTGELFF. CDR3 in DNA: TGTGCCAGCAGCTTCTTTTCGGGGGCGAACACCGGGGAGCTGTTTTTT. The chain is built from TRBV5-5 and TRBJ2-2, with D possibly matching TRBD2 (6 bases). Germline V gene lookup returns CDR1 SGHKS and CDR2 YYEKEE (reference sequence). Trimming took 2 bases from V and 0 from J, leaving 11 bases between them. The CDR3 has 16 amino acids.